Listed here are 2 T cell receptor beta chains from one sample, sequenced in a study of T cells in Graves' hyperthyroidism and ophthalmopathy. Amplification targeted TCR beta CDR3 regions from RNA transcripts. Researchers ran a first-round RT-PCR on the TCR CDR3 using the HTBI primer set. TCRdb re-analysed the multiplex PCR reads in MiXCR, keeping a single row per CDR3 protein. The sample yields approximately 600,000 distinct CDR3 sequences, around 14% seen once. Sequenced material: blood. These receptors originate from a woman in her twenties or thirties with Graves' hyperthyroidism that later progressed to Graves' ophthalmopathy.

The rearrangement links TRBV19 to TRBJ2-1; TRBD1 is a possible D gene (6 bases). In germline, CDR1 is LNHDA, CDR2 SQIVND (reference sequence). Trimming removed 9 bases at V and 1 base at J, with 13 bases between. CDR3 length equals 14 residues. The CDR3 spells CASTRTASYNEQFF. DNA of the CDR3: TGTGCCAGCACCCGGACAGCTTCCTACAATGAGCAGTTCTTC.

This clonotype was observed many times. This sequence joins TRBV18 and TRBJ1-5, with D unclear. V dropped 5 bases and J dropped 0 bases, with 8 bases sitting between them. CDR3 size: 14 residues. CDR1 is KGHSH, CDR2 LQKENI, per germline. In nucleotides, the CDR3 is TGTGCCAGCTCAACAACGGATAGCAATCAGCCCCAGCATTTT. Translation gives CASSTTDSNQPQHF.